The sequence of this T cell receptor (beta chain) was determined in a study of blood T cell repertoires in COVID-19. On the study more broadly: Both acute and convalescent COVID-19 samples were obtained from the United States, Italy and Spain. In each case, the material was cDNA or gDNA derived from T cells, B-cell-depleted T cells, or PBMCs.

The CDR3 extends over 20 amino acids. Germline CDR1 and CDR2: SGHVS and FQNEAQ. V shed 4 bases and J 0 bases; nucleotides not matched to a gene: 11. One Seattle source followed patients from active infection through their disease course. Methods used by the authors: Estimation of nucleated cell counts relied on the amplification of reference gene primers. TCRdb's copy holds only in-frame clones and misses some; the assay was immunoSEQ multiplex PCR. From that table come the V and J calls and clone size; the DNA was used to work out D and trimming. Of over 250,000 clones in the sample, around 85% were seen once.

The TCR originated in a human donor with COVID-19, enrolled during active disease. The donor label of this sample is uncertain. This chain uses TRBV7-8 with TRBJ2-4; 14 nucleotides agree with TRBD2. The sequenced sample consisted of peripheral blood. The CDR3 DNA reads as TGTGCCAGCAGCTCCGCTTTTACCGGGACTAGCGGGGGAGCCAAAAACATTCAGTACTTC. It specifies CASSSAFTGTSGGAKNIQYF. The full variable domain, its missing parts supplied by reference TRBV7-8 and TRBJ2-4, is GAGVSQSPRYKVAKRGQDVALRCDPISGHVSLFWYQQALGQGPEFLTYFQNEAQLDKSGLPSDRFFAERPEGSVSTLKIQRTQQEDSAVYLCASSSAFTGTSGGAKNIQYFGAGTRLSVL.